This is a list of T cell receptor beta chains from one sample in a study of blood T cell repertoires in COVID-19. The data were produced by immunoSEQ multiplex PCR, yet TCRdb's version contains in-frame clones alone and is incomplete. The sample contains some 270,000 clones, 80% to 90% of which appear only once. The sample taken for sequencing was PBMCs or T cells enriched from blood (not recorded which). These receptors originate from a woman between 25 and 40 years old with acute COVID-19. CDR3s include the opening cysteine and the closing phenylalanine or tryptophan. A D gene is named only where the DNA matches it firmly. Size tells how often a clone was seen (once, few, many) or the class of an expanded clone, and some rows leave it out.

TRBD1	14	TRBV5-3	TRBJ1-5	.	CARSIRTGRDVQHF	TGTGCCAGAAGCATTCGGACAGGGCGGGATGTCCAGCATTTT
TRBD2	16	TRBV7-6	TRBJ2-2	.	CASSQTSGPNTGELFF	TGTGCCAGCAGCCAGACTAGCGGGCCGAACACCGGGGAGCTGTTTTTT
.	14	TRBV28	TRBJ2-7	.	CASSPRKAGYEQYF	TGTGCCAGCAGTCCCCGGAAAGCGGGCTACGAGCAGTACTTC
TRBD1	14	TRBV27	TRBJ2-4	.	CASRGGQGQNIQYF	TGTGCCAGCAGGGGGGGACAGGGACAAAACATTCAGTACTTC
TRBD2	14	TRBV5-1	TRBJ2-3	.	CASSFEAGTDTQYF	TGCGCCAGCAGCTTTGAAGCGGGAACAGATACGCAGTATTTT
TRBD2	18	TRBV5-6	TRBJ2-1	few	CASSLASWTSGSRNEQFF	TGTGCCAGCAGCTTGGCTTCATGGACTAGCGGGAGTAGGAATGAGCAGTTCTTC
.	18	TRBV3-1/TRBV3-2	TRBJ2-1	.	CASSQDLIGGNSYNEQFF	TGTGCCAGCAGCCAAGATCTAATCGGCGGGAACTCCTACAATGAGCAGTTCTTC
.	15	TRBV10-3	TRBJ2-1	.	CAISVRVSSYNEQFF	TGTGCCATCAGTGTTCGGGTTAGCTCCTACAATGAGCAGTTCTTC
TRBD1	15	TRBV19	TRBJ2-1	.	CASSIEPWTGNEQFF	TGTGCCAGTAGTATAGAACCCTGGACAGGGAATGAGCAGTTCTTC
TRBD1	17	TRBV11-3	TRBJ2-5	.	CASSLEPDRVCGETQYF	TGTGCCAGCAGCTTAGAACCCGACAGGGTATGTGGGGAGACCCAGTACTTC
.	15	TRBV2	TRBJ2-1	.	CATQKEEGQDNEQFF	TGTGCCACCCAAAAGGAGGAGGGCCAAGACAATGAGCAGTTCTTC
.	13	TRBV24-1	TRBJ2-3	.	CATSDLRADTQYF	TGTGCCACCAGTGATTTGCGAGCAGATACGCAGTATTTT
TRBD1	15	TRBV9	TRBJ1-2	.	CASSVQQGLNYGYTF	TGTGCCAGCAGCGTCCAACAGGGGTTAAACTATGGCTACACCTTC
.	15	TRBV9	TRBJ2-2	.	CASSGTGLNTGELFF	TGTGCCAGCAGCGGTACAGGGTTAAACACCGGGGAGCTGTTTTTT
.	14	TRBV4-1	TRBJ2-7	.	CASSQGEGPYEQYF	TGCGCCAGCAGCCAAGGCGAGGGCCCCTACGAGCAGTACTTC
.	12	TRBV5-1	TRBJ2-1	.	CASSLGLNEQFF	TGCGCCAGCAGCTTGGGACTCAATGAGCAGTTCTTC
.	14	TRBV2	TRBJ2-7	few	CASSEMEGSYEQYF	TGTGCCAGCAGTGAAATGGAGGGTAGCTACGAGCAGTACTTC
.	15	TRBV7-3	TRBJ2-5	.	CASSLFGEEGVTQYF	TGTGCCAGCAGCTTATTTGGGGAGGAAGGTGTGACCCAGTACTTC
.	16	TRBV6-2/TRBV6-3	TRBJ2-4	few	CASTPRDGRAKNIQYF	TGTGCCAGCACCCCCCGGGATGGGCGGGCCAAAAACATTCAGTACTTC
TRBD2	16	TRBV15	TRBJ2-5	.	CATTNPGLAEQETQYF	TGTGCCACCACCAACCCAGGACTAGCGGAGCAAGAGACCCAGTACTTC
TRBD2	14	TRBV7-2	TRBJ2-7	.	CASSSGLAKYEQYF	TGTGCCAGCAGCTCGGGACTAGCGAAGTACGAGCAGTACTTC
.	15	TRBV6-5	TRBJ1-1	.	CASSYPGLYWTEAFF	TGTGCCAGCAGTTACCCGGGACTCTATTGGACTGAAGCTTTCTTT
TRBD1	13	TRBV10-1	TRBJ1-3	.	CAGYRGVGNTIYF	TGCGCCGGCTACAGGGGGGTTGGAAACACCATATATTTT
.	12	TRBV19	TRBJ1-5	.	CASSIPGQPQHF	TGTGCCAGTAGTATCCCCGGTCAGCCCCAGCATTTT
.	13	TRBV19	TRBJ1-1	.	CASSIIQDTEAFF	TGTGCCAGTAGTATCATACAGGACACTGAAGCTTTCTTT
.	15	TRBV6-1	TRBJ1-5	.	CASSEGPYSSQPQHF	TGTGCCAGCAGTGAAGGTCCCTACAGCAGTCAGCCCCAGCATTTT
TRBD1	17	TRBV19	TRBJ2-7	.	CASSIGSLTGDTYEQYF	TGTGCCAGTAGTATAGGAAGTCTAACAGGGGATACCTACGAGCAGTACTTC
TRBD2	16	TRBV4-1	TRBJ2-3	.	CASSQDFTSGRDTQYF	TGCGCCAGCAGCCAAGATTTCACTAGCGGGAGGGATACGCAGTATTTT
.	17	TRBV21-1	TRBJ2-7	.	CASSSWSGGRPKTGQYF	TGTGCCAGCAGCAGCTGGTCAGGGGGGCGGCCTAAAACCGGGCAGTACTTC
TRBD1	15	TRBV2	TRBJ1-2	.	CASSESGQGIYGYTF	TGTGCCAGCAGTGAAAGTGGACAGGGGATCTATGGCTACACCTTC
.	14	TRBV6-5	TRBJ1-1	.	CASTNEGGNTEAFF	TGTGCCAGCACAAACGAGGGCGGGAACACTGAAGCTTTCTTT
TRBD2	14	TRBV5-5	TRBJ2-3	.	CAGLAGQSTDTQYF	TGTGCCGGGTTAGCGGGACAAAGCACAGATACGCAGTATTTT
TRBD1	13	TRBV15	TRBJ2-5	.	CATGQGGQETQYF	TGTGCCACCGGACAGGGTGGACAAGAGACCCAGTACTTC